One TCR beta chain is described in this entry. Its specificity is unknown. With a J-beta primer mix and a sample-barcoded 5' primer, a second PCR ran about 6 to 11 cycles. TCRdb reprocessed the 5' RACE reads with MiXCR, giving one entry per CDR3 protein. The sample includes about 730,000 distinct CDR3 sequences, approximately 39% of them seen just once. Each individual donor underwent a draw of about 9.1 milliliters of peripheral blood. Each sample yielded at least 5 micrograms of PBMC total RNA. This sample is part of a study of blood T cells in healthy people across ages. This CDR3 is 15 amino acids long. Germline CDR1 SGDLS, CDR2 YYNGEE. The study's findings and limits: There were more naive CD4+ cells and higher diversity in long-lived donors than in aged donors. Observed TCR beta diversity per million T cells went down as age went up. This fall followed a roughly linear course with age.

This receptor was identified in a woman in her sixties or seventies in good health. The J gene is TRBJ2-7, the V gene TRBV9; 8 bases line up with TRBD2. The J call is doubtful: the DNA matches TRBJ2-5 better. Sample: blood. CDR3 in DNA: TGTGCCAGCAGCGTAGGGACTAGCCCGGGGGAGACCCAGTACTTC. As protein: CASSVGTSPGETQYF.